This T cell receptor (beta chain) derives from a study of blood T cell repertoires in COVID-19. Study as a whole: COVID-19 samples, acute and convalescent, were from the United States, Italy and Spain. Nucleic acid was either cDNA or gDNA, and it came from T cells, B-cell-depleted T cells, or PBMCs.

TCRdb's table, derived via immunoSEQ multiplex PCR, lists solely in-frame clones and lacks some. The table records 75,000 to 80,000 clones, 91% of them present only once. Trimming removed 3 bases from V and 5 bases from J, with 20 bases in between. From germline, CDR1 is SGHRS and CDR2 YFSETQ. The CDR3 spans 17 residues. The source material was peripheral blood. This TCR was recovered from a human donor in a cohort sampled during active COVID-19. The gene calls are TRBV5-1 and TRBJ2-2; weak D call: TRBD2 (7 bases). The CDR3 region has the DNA TGCGCCAGCAGCTCGGTCGGGGGGCCGCCGTTAACCGGGGAGCTGTTTTTT. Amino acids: CASSSVGGPPLTGELFF.